Following are 29 T cell receptor beta chains from one sample sequenced in a study of shared clonotypes between healthy human individuals. Profiling relied on immunoSEQ multiplex PCR, and the TCRdb table lists in-frame clones only, not all of them. This table has approximately 2,200,000 clones, roughly 91% appearing once. Only CD45RO-negative cells positively selected for CCR7 counted as naive CD8 cells, so terminally differentiated effector memory CD45RA+ cells were excluded. The sequenced sample was naive CD8+ T cells from PBMCs. These receptors were taken from a man aged 18-30 years in good health. Some clones in this sample may be carry-over from other donors' samples.

This chain joins TRBV4-3 and TRBJ2-5, with TRBD1 as a possible D gene (5 bases). The end of the DNA is better explained by TRBJ2-7, so the J call may be wrong. The CDR3 has 15 residues. CDR1 is LGHNA and CDR2 is YSLEER in the germline V gene. The CDR3 here is CASSRGTWGQGEQYF. CDR3 in DNA: TGCGCCAGCAGCCGGGGAACATGGGGCCAAGGCGAGCAGTACTTC.

J is TRBJ2-1 and V is TRBV6-1; the match to TRBD2 covers 11 bases. The CDR3 is 15 residues long. Germline CDR1 and CDR2: MNHNS and SASEGT. V lost 6 bases and J lost 4; bases outside the gene matches: 5. CDR3: CASSVAGGPYNEQFF. The DNA of the CDR3 is TGTGCCAGCAGCGTAGCGGGAGGGCCATACAATGAGCAGTTCTTC.

J is TRBJ1-1 and V is TRBV2, with D maybe TRBD1 (5 bases). The V gene's germline CDR1 is SNHLY and CDR2 FYNNEI. Trimming shortened V by 10 bases and J by 1 base, and 16 bases separated the two germline ends. The CDR3 loop spans 14 amino acids. The CDR3 DNA reads TGTGCCACCCCGTCCCAGGGCGGGAACACTGAAGCTTTCTTT. As protein: CATPSQGGNTEAFF.

J is TRBJ2-1 and V is TRBV19; maybe TRBD2 (5 bases). Deletions cut 5 bases from V and 2 bases from J, with 13 bases between. In germline, CDR1 is LNHDA, CDR2 SQIVND (reference sequence). The CDR3 totals 15 residues. The CDR3 DNA reads as TGTGCCAGTAGTGACGGGGTTAACCCCTACAATGAGCAGTTCTTC. As protein: CASSDGVNPYNEQFF.

This chain uses TRBV29-1 with TRBJ2-1; no definite D call. Germline loops: CDR1 SQVTM, CDR2 ANQGSEA. This CDR3 spans 14 amino acids. The V and J ends lost 7 bases and 8 bases respectively, with 21 bases between them. The CDR3 loop is CSAPRSPSSYEQFF. CDR3 DNA sequence: TGCAGCGCCCCCCGGTCACCTTCGAGCTATGAGCAGTTCTTC.

The chain joins TRBV21-1 to TRBJ2-1; TRBD2, the table's D call, was not compared with the DNA. TRBV21-1 is classified as a pseudogene. This CDR3 has 17 amino acids. The CDR3 region has the DNA TGTGCCAGCAGCAAATGTGCCGGGACTAGCGGATACAATGAGCAGTTCTTC. Amino acid sequence: CASSKCAGTSGYNEQFF.

The rearrangement uses TRBV28 and TRBJ1-5, with 9 bases identical to TRBD1. Looked up from germline, CDR1 is MDHEN and CDR2 is SYDVKM. The CDR3 sequence is 17 residues long. Trimming at V came to 6 bases and at J to 0 bases, leaving 9 bases not matched to a gene. In DNA, the CDR3 is TGTGCCAGCAGATCGGGACAGGGCCTCTATAGCAATCAGCCCCAGCATTTT. Its translation: CASRSGQGLYSNQPQHF. Full variable domain (remainder filled in from reference TRBV28 and TRBJ1-5): DVKVTQSSRYLVKRTGEKVFLECVQDMDHENMFWYRQDPGLGLRLIYFSYDVKMKEKGDIPEGYSVSREKKERFSLILESASTNQTSMYLCASRSGQGLYSNQPQHFGDGTRLSIL.

The chain's CDR3 is CASSPGTGVGETQYF. The CDR3, as DNA: TGCGCCAGCAGCCCTGGGACAGGGGTTGGAGAGACCCAGTACTTC. The chain carries TRBV4-3 and TRBJ2-5; 10 bases match TRBD1. The junction had 6 bases not matched to a gene; V was cut back by 4 bases and J by 4 bases. Germline lookup yields CDR1 LGHNA and CDR2 YSLEER. CDR3 length: 15 amino acids.

This chain joins TRBV27 and TRBJ2-1; D gene unclear. Germline CDR1 reads MNHEY; CDR2 reads SMNVEV (reference sequence). The CDR3 consists of 15 residues. V shed 0 bases and J shed 2 bases, with 8 bases lying between them. The chain's CDR3 is CASSLSTEAYNEQFF. DNA of the CDR3: TGTGCCAGCAGTTTATCGACTGAAGCCTACAATGAGCAGTTCTTC.

The rearrangement uses TRBV7-6 and TRBJ2-7; 8 positions agree with TRBD2. The CDR3 runs to 16 residues. Per germline, CDR1 SGHVS and CDR2 FNYEAQ. V lost 5 bases and J lost 4; bases outside the gene matches: 13. CDR3: CASSPPGSGRKYEQYF. CDR3 nucleotide sequence: TGTGCCAGCAGCCCTCCCGGGAGCGGGAGAAAATACGAGCAGTACTTC.

As regards this clone: Other DNA sequences from this sample encode an identical CDR3 as well. V usage is TRBV20-1 and J usage is TRBJ2-2; no definite D call. Trimming pared 6 bases from V and 4 bases from J, leaving 6 bases between. Per the germline V gene, CDR1 is DFQATT and CDR2 is SNEGSKA (reference sequence). The CDR3 is made up of 11 amino acids. CDR3 sequence: CSAPSTGELFF. The DNA of the CDR3 is TGCAGTGCCCCGAGCACCGGGGAGCTGTTTTTT.

The chain links TRBV9 to TRBJ1-2; D is ambiguous. This CDR3 comprises 15 residues. CDR1 and CDR2 from the germline V gene are SGDLS and YYNGEE. V lost 0 bases and J 2 bases, leaving 11 bases between the germline ends. CDR3 coding DNA: TGTGCCAGCAGCGTAGGGGCAGAAGAGAACTATGGCTACACCTTC. Protein product: CASSVGAEENYGYTF.

CDR3 coding DNA: TGTGCCAGCAGATCGAGGGCCCAGGGGGGTATCAACTATGGCTACACCTTC. Translation gives CASRSRAQGGINYGYTF. The genes are TRBV27 and TRBJ1-2, with TRBD1 matching 7 bases. V was clipped by 6 bases and J by 2 bases; unmatched bases: 15. Germline loops: CDR1 MNHEY, CDR2 SMNVEV (reference sequence). CDR3 length equals 17 residues.

This clone turned up a few times. The rearrangement joins TRBV4-1 to TRBJ1-4; a weak D match, TRBD1 (6 bases). This CDR3 region has 13 residues. Germline CDR1 MGHRA, CDR2 YSYEKL. Trimming shortened V by 4 bases and J by 8 bases, and 11 bases separated the two germline ends. The CDR3 region has the DNA TGCGCCAGCAGCCCAAGGGGGGAGGAAAAACTGTTTTTT. Residues: CASSPRGEEKLFF.

The rearrangement joins TRBV6-1 to TRBJ1-1; possibly TRBD1 for D (5 bases). The CDR3 is made up of 14 amino acids. The germline V gene has CDR1 MNHNS and CDR2 SASEGT. V was shortened by 6 bases and J by 0 bases, with 11 bases between the two germline ends. The CDR3 reads CASRGRNMNTEAFF. Here the CDR3 DNA reads TGTGCCAGCAGGGGGCGGAACATGAACACTGAAGCTTTCTTT.

This sequence joins TRBV9 and TRBJ2-1; D gene uncertain. The germline V gene has CDR1 SGDLS and CDR2 YYNGEE. The V and J ends lost 4 bases and 4 bases respectively, with 9 bases between them. The CDR3 is 13 amino acids. In nucleotides, the CDR3 is TGTGCCAGCAGCCTGACTCCATACAATGAGCAGTTCTTC. Its translation: CASSLTPYNEQFF.

The rearrangement uses TRBV5-1 and TRBJ2-1; maybe TRBD2 (6 bases). Germline assignment: CDR1 SGHRS and CDR2 YFSETQ. The CDR3 covers 16 residues. With 4 bases removed from V and 2 bases from J, the gap between germline ends came to 16 bases. CDR3: CASSPGAGWPYNEQFF. The CDR3 DNA sequence: TGCGCCAGCAGCCCTGGGGCGGGATGGCCCTACAATGAGCAGTTCTTC.

This clone was seen just once. The chain uses TRBV9 and TRBJ1-2, with TRBD1 as a possible D gene (6 bases). The CDR3 has 17 amino acids. The V and J ends lost 2 bases and 0 bases respectively, with 17 bases between them. The germline CDR1 and CDR2 sequences are SGDLS and YYNGEE. The CDR3 loop is CASSVDSGTHSNYGYTF. In nucleotides, the CDR3 is TGTGCCAGCAGCGTGGACAGCGGAACCCACTCTAACTATGGCTACACCTTC.

CDR3 amino acids: CASSPRIPGGRGNTGELFF. CDR3 DNA: TGCGCCAGCAGCCCCCGAATCCCGGGGGGGCGGGGGAACACCGGGGAGCTGTTTTTT. The rearrangement uses TRBV4-3 and TRBJ2-2; the match to TRBD2 covers 8 bases. V was pared by 4 bases and J by 1 base, with 14 bases of the junction left unmatched. This CDR3 comprises 19 residues. CDR1 is LGHNA, CDR2 YSLEER, per germline.

In this sample, this clone turned up once. The rearrangement joins TRBV5-4 to TRBJ2-1; TRBD2 matches 7 bases. The J segment lost 10 bases and the V segment lost 0 bases, leaving 7 bases of the junction unmatched. The germline V gene has CDR1 SGHNT and CDR2 YYREEE (reference sequence). The CDR3 spans 14 residues. The CDR3 loop reads CASSLERDNPEQFF. The CDR3 nucleotides are TGTGCCAGCAGCTTGGAGCGGGATAACCCCGAGCAGTTCTTC.

This clone has more than one count but fewer than ten. The genes are TRBV7-9 and TRBJ1-2; D is ambiguous. Trimming stripped 3 bases from V and 0 bases from J, with 8 bases between. CDR1 is SEHNR and CDR2 is FQNEAQ in the germline V gene (reference sequence). The CDR3 totals 14 residues. This CDR3 reads CASSLGYTNYGYTF. Written as DNA, the CDR3 is TGTGCCAGCAGCTTGGGATATACTAACTATGGCTACACCTTC.

V usage is TRBV11-2 and J usage is TRBJ1-1, with TRBD1 matching 7 bases. The CDR3 is 16 residues long. Germline V gene sequence: CDR1 SGHAT, CDR2 FQNNGV. The J segment lost 5 bases and the V segment lost 3 bases, leaving 12 bases of the junction unmatched. The CDR3 reads CASSLYSRQGNTEAFF. The DNA for the CDR3 is TGTGCCAGCAGCTTGTATAGCCGACAGGGCAATACTGAAGCTTTCTTT.

The J gene is TRBJ2-7, the V gene TRBV13, with 8 positions matching TRBD2. The CDR3 contains 14 residues. Germline-derived CDR1 and CDR2 are PRHDT and FYEKMQ (reference sequence). V lost 4 bases and J lost 2; bases outside the gene matches: 4. CDR3 loop: CASSSRLAPYEQYF. The CDR3 nucleotides are TGTGCCAGCAGCTCCCGACTAGCGCCCTACGAGCAGTACTTC.

CDR3 residues: CASSIKVKEKLFF. For the CDR3, the DNA is TGTGCCAGTAGTATCAAGGTTAAAGAAAAACTGTTTTTT. V usage is TRBV19 and J usage is TRBJ1-4; D is unresolved. The CDR3 length is 13 residues. Trimming removed 3 bases at V and 8 bases at J, with 10 bases between. The V gene's germline CDR1 is LNHDA and CDR2 SQIVND (reference sequence).

The table lists this clone with a few counts. This rearrangement joins TRBV23-1 to TRBJ2-1; D assignment may be TRBD1 or TRBD2 (6 bases each). TRBV23-1 is treated as an ORF (open reading frame) with a function not yet certain. V lost 5 bases to trimming and J lost 3 bases, with 17 bases between them. The CDR3 has 16 amino acids. The CDR3 bases are TGCGCCAGCAGTTTTTCCGACGGGGGCTTCTACAATGAGCAGTTCTTC. Its protein product is CASSFSDGGFYNEQFF.

The table lists this clone with a few counts. The CDR3 spells CSVVVGGQPQHF. CDR3 bases: TGCAGCGTTGTAGTCGGAGGGCAGCCCCAGCATTTT. The chain carries TRBV29-1 and TRBJ1-5, with D hard to call. The CDR3 loop spans 12 amino acids. The V end lost 4 bases, the J end lost 7 bases, and 11 bases lay between the germline ends. Germline V lookup: CDR1 SQVTM, CDR2 ANQGSEA.

Comments on this clone: Other DNA sequences in the same sample also yield this CDR3. This sequence joins TRBV27 and TRBJ2-7; no firm D call. The V end lost 3 bases, the J end lost 1 base, and 7 bases lay between the germline ends. CDR1 and CDR2 from the germline V gene are MNHEY and SMNVEV (reference sequence). The CDR3 consists of 13 residues. CDR3 in DNA: TGTGCCAGCAGTTTTACTCCTTCCTACGAGCAGTACTTC. Translated, it gives CASSFTPSYEQYF.

The rearrangement links TRBV7-9 to TRBJ2-7, with a tentative D call TRBD1 (6 bases). CDR3 length: 13 residues. Trimming stripped 8 bases from V and 2 bases from J, with 13 bases between. From germline, CDR1 is SEHNR and CDR2 FQNEAQ (reference sequence). For the CDR3, the DNA is TGTGCCAGCGCAGGAGCAGGGGCCTACGAGCAGTACTTC. This codes for CASAGAGAYEQYF.

Concerning this clone: Within the sample, other DNA sequences also encode this same CDR3. This chain joins TRBV9 and TRBJ2-5; TRBD2 matches 9 bases. V lost 2 bases, J lost 2 bases, and 1 base stayed unmatched. The V gene's germline CDR1 is SGDLS and CDR2 YYNGEE. The CDR3 is made up of 14 amino acids. CDR3: CASSVLAGQETQYF. CDR3 in DNA: TGTGCCAGCAGCGTTCTAGCGGGACAAGAGACCCAGTACTTC.